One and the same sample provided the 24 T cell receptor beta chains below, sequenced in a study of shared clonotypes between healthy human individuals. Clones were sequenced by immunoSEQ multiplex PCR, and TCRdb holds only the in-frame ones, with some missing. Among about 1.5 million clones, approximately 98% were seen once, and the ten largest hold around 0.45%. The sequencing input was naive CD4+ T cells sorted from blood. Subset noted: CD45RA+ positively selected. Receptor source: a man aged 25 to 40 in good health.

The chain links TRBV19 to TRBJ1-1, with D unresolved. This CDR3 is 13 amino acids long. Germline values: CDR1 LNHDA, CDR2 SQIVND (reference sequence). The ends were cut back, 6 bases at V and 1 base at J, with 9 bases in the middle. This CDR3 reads CASREHRNTEAFF. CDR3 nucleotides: TGTGCCAGTAGAGAGCATAGGAACACTGAAGCTTTCTTT.

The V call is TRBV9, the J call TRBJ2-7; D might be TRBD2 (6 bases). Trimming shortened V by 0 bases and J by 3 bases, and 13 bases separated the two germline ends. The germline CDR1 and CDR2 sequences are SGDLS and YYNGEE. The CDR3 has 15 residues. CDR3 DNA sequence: TGTGCCAGCAGCGTAGGGGGGGACCTCAACTACGAGCAGTACTTC. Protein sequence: CASSVGGDLNYEQYF.

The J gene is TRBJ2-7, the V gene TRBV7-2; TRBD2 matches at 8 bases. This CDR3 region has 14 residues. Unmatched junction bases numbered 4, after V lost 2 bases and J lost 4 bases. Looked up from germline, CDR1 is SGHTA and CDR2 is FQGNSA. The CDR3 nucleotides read TGTGCCAGCAGCTTACCGGGAGGGCCTTACGAGCAGTACTTC. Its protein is CASSLPGGPYEQYF.

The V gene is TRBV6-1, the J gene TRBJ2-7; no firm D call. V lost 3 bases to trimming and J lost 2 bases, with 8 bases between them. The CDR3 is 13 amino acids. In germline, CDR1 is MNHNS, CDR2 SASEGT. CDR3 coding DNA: TGTGCCAGCAGTGACCCGCCTACCTACGAGCAGTACTTC. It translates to CASSDPPTYEQYF.

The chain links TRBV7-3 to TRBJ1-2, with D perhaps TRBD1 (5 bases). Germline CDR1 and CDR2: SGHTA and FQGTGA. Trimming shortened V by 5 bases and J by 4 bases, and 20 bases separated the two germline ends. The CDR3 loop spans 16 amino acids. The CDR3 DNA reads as TGTGCCAGCAGCCCCCAAGGGGCAGGGCCGACCTATGGCTACACCTTC. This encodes CASSPQGAGPTYGYTF.

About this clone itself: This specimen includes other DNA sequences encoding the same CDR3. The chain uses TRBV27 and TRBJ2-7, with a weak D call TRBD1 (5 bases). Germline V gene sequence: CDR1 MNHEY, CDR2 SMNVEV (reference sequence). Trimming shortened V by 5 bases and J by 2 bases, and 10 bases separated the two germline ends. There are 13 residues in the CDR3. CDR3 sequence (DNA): TGTGCCAGCAGTCTCCAGGGTACCTACGAGCAGTACTTC. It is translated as CASSLQGTYEQYF.

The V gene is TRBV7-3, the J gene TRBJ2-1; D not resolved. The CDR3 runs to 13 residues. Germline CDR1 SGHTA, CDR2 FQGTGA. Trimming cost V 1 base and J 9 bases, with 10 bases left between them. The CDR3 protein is CASSLRPVGEQFF. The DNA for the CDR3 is TGTGCCAGCAGCTTAAGGCCGGTAGGTGAGCAGTTCTTC.

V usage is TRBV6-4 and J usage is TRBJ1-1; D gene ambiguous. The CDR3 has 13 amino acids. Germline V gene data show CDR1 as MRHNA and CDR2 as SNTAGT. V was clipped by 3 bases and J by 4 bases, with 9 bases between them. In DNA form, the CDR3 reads TGTGCCAGCAGTGAGGAGGTTGGCACTGAAGCTTTCTTT. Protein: CASSEEVGTEAFF.

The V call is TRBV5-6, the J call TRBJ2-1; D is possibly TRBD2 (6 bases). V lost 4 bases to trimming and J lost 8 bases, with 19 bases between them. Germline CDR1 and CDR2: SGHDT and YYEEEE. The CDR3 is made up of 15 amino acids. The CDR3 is CASSPGRRGGDEQFF. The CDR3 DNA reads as TGTGCCAGCAGCCCGGGTCGGAGGGGTGGGGATGAGCAGTTCTTC.

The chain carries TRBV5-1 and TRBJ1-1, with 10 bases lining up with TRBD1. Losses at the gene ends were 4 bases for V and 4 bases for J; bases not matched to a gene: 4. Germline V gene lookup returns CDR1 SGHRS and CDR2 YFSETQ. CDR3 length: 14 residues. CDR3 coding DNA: TGCGCCAGCAGCCCGGGACAGGGGAGCACTGAAGCTTTCTTT. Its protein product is CASSPGQGSTEAFF.

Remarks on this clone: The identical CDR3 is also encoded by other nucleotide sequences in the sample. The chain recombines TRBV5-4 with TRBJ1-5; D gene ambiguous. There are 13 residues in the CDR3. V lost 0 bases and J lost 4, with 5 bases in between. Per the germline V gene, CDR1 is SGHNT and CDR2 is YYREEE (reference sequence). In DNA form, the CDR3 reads TGTGCCAGCAGCTTGGACCGAAATCAGCCCCAGCATTTT. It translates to CASSLDRNQPQHF.

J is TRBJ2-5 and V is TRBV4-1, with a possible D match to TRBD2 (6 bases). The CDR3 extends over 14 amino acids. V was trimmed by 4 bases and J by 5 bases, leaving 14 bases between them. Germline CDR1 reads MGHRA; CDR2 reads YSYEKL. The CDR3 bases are TGCGCCAGCAGCCGTCTCACTAGCACGGAGACCCAGTACTTC. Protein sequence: CASSRLTSTETQYF.

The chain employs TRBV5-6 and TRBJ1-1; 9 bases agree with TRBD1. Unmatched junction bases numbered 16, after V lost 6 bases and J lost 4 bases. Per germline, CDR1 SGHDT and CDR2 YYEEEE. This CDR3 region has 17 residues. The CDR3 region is CASTVTGGSDGITEAFF. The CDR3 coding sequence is TGTGCCAGCACCGTGACAGGGGGAAGTGACGGGATCACTGAAGCTTTCTTT. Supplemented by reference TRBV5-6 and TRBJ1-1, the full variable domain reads DAGVTQSPTHLIKTRGQQVTLRCSPKSGHDTVSWYQQALGQGPQFIFQYYEEEERQRGNFPDRFSGHQFPNYSSELNVNALLLGDSALYLCASTVTGGSDGITEAFFGQGTRLTVV.

In DNA, the CDR3 is TGTGCCAGCAGCCCCGAACCACTACTAGATGAGCAGTTCTTC. Translating gives CASSPEPLLDEQFF. The chain employs TRBV9 and TRBJ2-1; tentative D call: TRBD2 (5 bases). The CDR3 length is 14 residues. V was shortened by 4 bases and J by 8 bases, with 16 bases between the two germline ends. The germline CDR1 and CDR2 sequences are SGDLS and YYNGEE.

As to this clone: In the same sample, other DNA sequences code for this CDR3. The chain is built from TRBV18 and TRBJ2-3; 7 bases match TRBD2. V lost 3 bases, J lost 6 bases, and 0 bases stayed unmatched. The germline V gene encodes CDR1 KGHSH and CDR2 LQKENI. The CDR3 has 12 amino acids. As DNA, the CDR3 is TGTGCCAGCTCACCGGGGGGGGATACGCAGTATTTT. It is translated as CASSPGGDTQYF.

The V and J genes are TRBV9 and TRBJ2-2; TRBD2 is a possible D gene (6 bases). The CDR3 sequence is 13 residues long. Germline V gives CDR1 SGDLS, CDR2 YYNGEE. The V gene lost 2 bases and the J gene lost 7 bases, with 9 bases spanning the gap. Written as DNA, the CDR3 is TGTGCCAGCAGCGTCGGGAGCTTCGGGGAGCTGTTTTTT. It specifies CASSVGSFGELFF. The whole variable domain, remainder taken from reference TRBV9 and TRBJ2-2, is DSGVTQTPKHLITATGQRVTLRCSPRSGDLSVYWYQQSLDQGLQFLIQYYNGEERAKGNILERFSAQQFPDLHSELNLSSLELGDSALYFCASSVGSFGELFFGEGSRLTVL.

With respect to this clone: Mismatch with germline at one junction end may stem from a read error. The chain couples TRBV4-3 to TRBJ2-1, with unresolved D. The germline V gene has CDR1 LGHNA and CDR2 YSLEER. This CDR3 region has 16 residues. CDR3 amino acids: CASSQDFLASDNEQFF. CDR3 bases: TGCGCCAGCAGCCAAGACTTTTTGGCCTCCGACAATGAGCAGTTCTTC.

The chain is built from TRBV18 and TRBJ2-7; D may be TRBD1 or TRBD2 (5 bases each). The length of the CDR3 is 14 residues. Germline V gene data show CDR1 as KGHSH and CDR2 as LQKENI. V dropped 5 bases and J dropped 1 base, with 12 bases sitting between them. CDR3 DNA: TGTGCCAGCTCATGGGACGCTAGTTCCTACGAGCAGTACTTC. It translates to CASSWDASSYEQYF.

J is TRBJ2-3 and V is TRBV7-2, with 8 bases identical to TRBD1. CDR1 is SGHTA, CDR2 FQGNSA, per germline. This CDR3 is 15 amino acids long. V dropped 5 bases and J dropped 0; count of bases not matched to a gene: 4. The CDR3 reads CASSLRQGSTDTQYF. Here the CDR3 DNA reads TGTGCCAGCAGCCTAAGACAGGGGAGCACAGATACGCAGTATTTT.

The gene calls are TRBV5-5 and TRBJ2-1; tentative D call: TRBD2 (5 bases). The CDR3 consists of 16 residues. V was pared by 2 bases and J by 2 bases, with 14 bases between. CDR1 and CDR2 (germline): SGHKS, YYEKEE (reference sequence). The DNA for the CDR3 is TGTGCCAGCAGCTTCTCTACGGGGATTGCCTACAATGAGCAGTTCTTC. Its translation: CASSFSTGIAYNEQFF.

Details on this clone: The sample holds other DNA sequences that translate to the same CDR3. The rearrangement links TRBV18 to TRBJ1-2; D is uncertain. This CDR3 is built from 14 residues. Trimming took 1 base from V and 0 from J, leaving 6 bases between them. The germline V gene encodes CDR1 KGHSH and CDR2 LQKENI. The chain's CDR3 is CASSPLPANYGYTF. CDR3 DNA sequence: TGTGCCAGCTCACCACTCCCAGCTAACTATGGCTACACCTTC.

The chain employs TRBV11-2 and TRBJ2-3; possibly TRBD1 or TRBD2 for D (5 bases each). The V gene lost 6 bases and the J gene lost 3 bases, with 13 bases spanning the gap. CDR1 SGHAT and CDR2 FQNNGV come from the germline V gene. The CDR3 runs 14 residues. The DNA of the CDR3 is TGTGCCAGCAGTCAGAGGTGGGGGACAGATACGCAGTATTTT. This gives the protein CASSQRWGTDTQYF.

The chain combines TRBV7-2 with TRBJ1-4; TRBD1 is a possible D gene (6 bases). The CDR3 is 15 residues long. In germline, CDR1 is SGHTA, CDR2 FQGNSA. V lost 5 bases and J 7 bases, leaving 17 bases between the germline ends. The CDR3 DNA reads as TGTGCCAGCAGCCCGAACCTGGCAGGGGCTGAAAAACTGTTTTTT. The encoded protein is CASSPNLAGAEKLFF.

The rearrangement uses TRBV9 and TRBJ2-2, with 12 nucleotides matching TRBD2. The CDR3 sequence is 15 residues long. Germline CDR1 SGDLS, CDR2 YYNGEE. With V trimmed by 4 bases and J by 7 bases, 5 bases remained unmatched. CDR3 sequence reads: CASSLAGGPGGELFF. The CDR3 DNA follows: TGTGCCAGCAGCCTAGCGGGAGGGCCGGGCGGGGAGCTGTTTTTT.